Shown below are 26 T cell receptor beta chains from a single sample sequenced in a study of blood T cell repertoires in COVID-19. Profiling relied on immunoSEQ multiplex PCR, and the TCRdb table lists in-frame clones only, not all of them. The table shows about 230,000 clones, with around 86% occurring only once. Sequenced sample: PBMCs or T cells enriched from blood (not recorded which). The source is a young man who had recovered from COVID-19.

This clone appeared a few times. The chain uses TRBV20-1 and TRBJ2-7; D not certain. Trimming removed 3 bases at V and 3 bases at J, with 9 bases between. The CDR3 runs 12 residues. CDR1 DFQATT and CDR2 SNEGSKA come from the germline V gene (reference sequence). CDR3 loop: CSASEASYEQYF. As DNA, the CDR3 is TGCAGTGCTAGTGAGGCTAGCTACGAGCAGTACTTC.

The sample holds one count of this clone. This sequence joins TRBV5-1 and TRBJ1-6; D call uncertain. The V end lost 4 bases, the J end lost 8 bases, and 10 bases lay between the germline ends. Germline V gene lookup returns CDR1 SGHRS and CDR2 YFSETQ. The length of the CDR3 is 13 residues. The CDR3: CASSGSEDSPLHF. The DNA for the CDR3 is TGCGCCAGCAGCGGCTCGGAGGATTCACCCCTCCACTTT. Supplemented by reference TRBV5-1 and TRBJ1-6, the full variable domain reads KAGVTQTPRYLIKTRGQQVTLSCSPISGHRSVSWYQQTPGQGLQFLFEYFSETQRNKGNFPGRFSGRQFSNSRSEMNVSTLELGDSALYLCASSGSEDSPLHFGNGTRLTVT.

The gene calls are TRBV12-3 or TRBV12-4 and TRBJ2-5, with D maybe TRBD1 (6 bases). Trimming left V 3 bases short and J 3 bases short, with 8 bases between. This CDR3 has 13 residues. This CDR3 reads CASSLWDKETQYF. The CDR3 nucleotides read TGTGCCAGCAGTTTGTGGGACAAAGAGACCCAGTACTTC.

The chain carries TRBV7-2 and TRBJ2-5, with unresolved D. There are 14 residues in the CDR3. In germline, CDR1 is SGHTA, CDR2 FQGNSA. Trimming pared 5 bases from V and 5 bases from J, leaving 15 bases between. The CDR3 region is CASSRRSLRETQYF. CDR3 in DNA: TGTGCCAGCAGCCGTCGGTCCCTGCGGGAGACCCAGTACTTC.

The chain's CDR3 is CASSYRAGGISYGYTF. In DNA, the CDR3 is TGTGCCAGCAGTTACAGGGCAGGGGGTATAAGCTATGGCTACACCTTC. This chain links TRBV6-7 with TRBJ1-2; 7 nucleotides match TRBD1. TRBV6-7 carries the ORF label, with uncertain function. The CDR3 is 16 residues long. V lost 2 bases to trimming and J lost 4 bases; unmatched junction nucleotides: 10.

The V and J genes are TRBV6-5 and TRBJ2-7; D perhaps matches TRBD2 (5 bases). This CDR3 has 15 amino acids. Between the trimmed V and J ends, which lost 7 bases and 5 bases, there was a span of 21 bases. The germline CDR1 and CDR2 sequences are MNHEY and SVGAGI. CDR3 DNA: TGTGCCAGCACCCCACGCTCGGAGGTCAGGAACGAGCAGTACTTC. It translates to CASTPRSEVRNEQYF.

The chain has TRBV10-3 and TRBJ2-3, with 8 bases matching TRBD2. The CDR3 consists of 15 residues. Germline trimming cut 4 bases from V and 1 base from J; bases unmatched to any gene: 4. Germline CDR1 is ENHRY and CDR2 is SYGVKD. The CDR3 nucleotides are TGTGCCATCAGTGGCGCGGGGGGCCGCACAGATACGCAGTATTTT. Its protein is CAISGAGGRTDTQYF.

The J gene is TRBJ2-7, the V gene TRBV29-1, with 13 bases lining up with TRBD2. Germline CDR1 is SQVTM and CDR2 is ANQGSEA. This CDR3 has 15 amino acids. V shed 6 bases, J shed 2 bases, and the junction held 7 bases outside the gene matches. The CDR3 DNA follows: TGCAGCGTCACCGGGACTAGCGGGACCACCTACGAGCAGTACTTC. Its protein is CSVTGTSGTTYEQYF.

The chain is built from TRBV19 and TRBJ1-3; D might be TRBD1 (6 bases). Trimming cost V 5 bases and J 6 bases, with 20 bases left between them. Germline CDR1 is LNHDA and CDR2 is SQIVND (reference sequence). This CDR3 is built from 16 residues. The CDR3 DNA reads TGTGCCAGTAGTGCGAGCCGGGACATTTTAGAAAACACCATATATTTT. It translates to CASSASRDILENTIYF.

V and J are TRBV6-5 and TRBJ1-2; possible D gene TRBD1, 5 bases. This CDR3 spans 14 amino acids. V dropped 9 bases and J dropped 4 bases, with 18 bases sitting between them. Looked up from germline, CDR1 is MNHEY and CDR2 is SVGAGI. The CDR3 here is CASWEGRLSYGYTF. DNA for the CDR3: TGTGCCAGTTGGGAGGGGCGCTTAAGCTATGGCTACACCTTC.

The chain carries TRBV19 and TRBJ1-2; D is unclear. Trimming took off 3 bases at V and 4 bases at J, with 12 bases between the two ends. The CDR3 runs to 14 residues. Looked up from germline, CDR1 is LNHDA and CDR2 is SQIVND (reference sequence). CDR3 residues: CASSIEGIRYGYTF. CDR3 DNA sequence: TGTGCCAGTAGTATCGAGGGTATTCGCTATGGCTACACCTTC.

The rearrangement uses TRBV9 and TRBJ1-1; 11 bases are a match to TRBD1. V lost 4 bases and J lost 5; bases outside the gene matches: 7. Looked up from germline, CDR1 is SGDLS and CDR2 is YYNGEE. The length of the CDR3 is 15 residues. CDR3 amino acids: CASSPRGQGGTEAFF. The CDR3 region has the DNA TGTGCCAGCAGCCCAAGGGGACAGGGGGGGACTGAAGCTTTCTTT.

V is TRBV3-1 (or the pseudogene TRBV3-2) and J is TRBJ1-3; 7 nucleotides agree with TRBD1. The CDR3 consists of 17 residues. In germline, CDR1 is LGHDT, CDR2 YNNKEL (reference sequence). Trimming took 1 base from V and 0 from J; bases not matched to a gene: 6. The DNA for the CDR3 is TGTGCCAGCAGCCAAGGGGACAGATTCTACTCTGGAAACACCATATATTTT. Its translation is CASSQGDRFYSGNTIYF.

The rearrangement links TRBV7-8 to TRBJ2-5; D remains unclear. CDR1 is SGHVS, CDR2 FQNEAQ, per germline. This CDR3 is built from 13 residues. V was shortened by 10 bases and J by 5 bases, with 17 bases between the two germline ends. Here the CDR3 DNA reads TGTGCCACCACCAGACAACTTGACGAGACCCAGTACTTC. Protein: CATTRQLDETQYF.

This chain joins TRBV3-1 (or the pseudogene TRBV3-2) and TRBJ1-3; no reliable D call. The CDR3 is 13 amino acids. Trimming left V 1 base short and J 6 bases short, with 7 bases between. The germline V gene encodes CDR1 LGHDT and CDR2 YNNKEL (reference sequence). In DNA, the CDR3 is TGTGCCAGCAGCCAAGCGGGTCCAAACACCATATATTTT. Translating it yields CASSQAGPNTIYF.

The chain recombines TRBV18 with TRBJ2-7; TRBD2 matches at 9 bases. Germline V lookup: CDR1 KGHSH, CDR2 LQKENI. V dropped 4 bases and J dropped 2; count of bases not matched to a gene: 6. The CDR3 has 15 amino acids. For the CDR3, the DNA is TGTGCCAGCTCACAACTGCGGGGGGGAGCCTACGAGCAGTACTTC. As protein: CASSQLRGGAYEQYF.

In nucleotides, the CDR3 is TGTGCCAGCAGCTTACCGCCAATACAGGGTGTGGAGACCCAGTACTTC. Amino acid sequence: CASSLPPIQGVETQYF. The J gene is TRBJ2-5, the V gene TRBV11-3; perhaps TRBD1 as D (6 bases). The CDR3 totals 16 residues. Germline lookup yields CDR1 SGHNT and CDR2 YENEEA. Trimming removed 2 bases from V and 5 bases from J, with 18 bases in between.

This rearrangement joins TRBV11-3 to TRBJ2-7; 7 bases line up with TRBD1. The germline CDR1 and CDR2 sequences are SGHNT and YENEEA. The length of the CDR3 is 14 residues. V lost 5 bases and J lost 4; bases outside the gene matches: 8. The CDR3 nucleotides are TGTGCCAGCAGCCCTGCTGGCAGGGGGTACGAGCAGTACTTC. It yields the protein CASSPAGRGYEQYF. The variable domain in full, completed from reference TRBV11-3 and TRBJ2-7, reads EAGVVQSPRYKIIEKKQPVAFWCNPISGHNTLYWYLQNLGQGPELLIRYENEEAVDDSQLPKDRFSAERLKGVDSTLKIQPAELGDSAVYLCASSPAGRGYEQYFGPGTRLTVT.

The chain links TRBV5-4 to TRBJ2-3; 7 nucleotides match TRBD1. Looked up from germline, CDR1 is SGHNT and CDR2 is YYREEE (reference sequence). Trimming at V came to 4 bases and at J to 4 bases, leaving 12 bases not matched to a gene. This CDR3 spans 16 amino acids. CDR3 protein: CASSRPDRELADTQYF. In DNA form, the CDR3 reads TGTGCCAGCAGCCGACCCGACAGGGAGCTTGCAGATACGCAGTATTTT. Full variable domain (remainder filled in from reference TRBV5-4 and TRBJ2-3): ETGVTQSPTHLIKTRGQQVTLRCSSQSGHNTVSWYQQALGQGPQFIFQYYREEENGRGNFPPRFSGLQFPNYSSELNVNALELDDSALYLCASSRPDRELADTQYFGPGTRLTVL.

V gene TRBV10-1 combines with J gene TRBJ2-1, with D maybe TRBD1 (5 bases). The CDR3 has 15 residues. Germline values: CDR1 WNHNN, CDR2 SYGVQD (reference sequence). Trimming removed 0 bases at V and 4 bases at J, with 10 bases between. The CDR3 nucleotides are TGCGCCAGCAGTGAGTCGAACAGGTGGTACAATGAGCAGTTCTTC. It encodes CASSESNRWYNEQFF.

This CDR3 is CASSQSYRRDSGNTIYF. CDR3 DNA: TGTGCCAGCAGCCAATCTTACCGGCGGGACTCTGGAAACACCATATATTTT. This rearrangement joins TRBV5-6 to TRBJ1-3; D remains ambiguous. CDR3 length equals 17 residues. V was pared by 4 bases and J by 0 bases, with 17 bases between. Germline values: CDR1 SGHDT, CDR2 YYEEEE.

The chain has TRBV19 and TRBJ1-2; maybe TRBD1 (6 bases). The CDR3 runs 14 residues. Looked up from germline, CDR1 is LNHDA and CDR2 is SQIVND (reference sequence). With 7 bases removed from V and 4 bases from J, the gap between germline ends came to 16 bases. DNA of the CDR3: TGTGCCAGTACCACGACAGGAGAAAGCTATGGCTACACCTTC. Protein product: CASTTTGESYGYTF.

The rearrangement links TRBV19 to TRBJ2-5; 8 nucleotides match TRBD2. V lost 5 bases and J lost 3; bases outside the gene matches: 2. CDR1 and CDR2 from the germline V gene are LNHDA and SQIVND (reference sequence). The CDR3 spans 13 residues. The CDR3 sequence is CASSPGLEETQYF. CDR3 DNA sequence: TGTGCCAGTAGTCCGGGACTAGAAGAGACCCAGTACTTC.

The chain carries TRBV7-9 and TRBJ1-4, with 10 nucleotides matching TRBD1. This CDR3 region has 15 residues. The germline V gene has CDR1 SEHNR and CDR2 FQNEAQ (reference sequence). Trimming removed 1 base from V and 8 bases from J; junction bases left unmatched: 4. For the CDR3, the DNA is TGTGCCAGCAGCTTAGTGGCGGGACAGGGGGAAAAACTGTTTTTT. The encoded protein is CASSLVAGQGEKLFF.

This chain joins TRBV27 and TRBJ2-1; weak D call: TRBD2 (6 bases). The germline CDR1 and CDR2 sequences are MNHEY and SMNVEV (reference sequence). The CDR3 consists of 16 residues. The germline V and J ends were trimmed by 3 bases and 1 base, with 13 bases remaining between them. The CDR3 is CASSLGFGTSYNEQFF. DNA for the CDR3: TGTGCCAGCAGTTTGGGGTTCGGGACTTCCTACAATGAGCAGTTCTTC.

Only one count was recorded for this clone. This sequence joins TRBV10-3 and TRBJ1-2; 9 bases align to TRBD1. V was pared by 6 bases and J by 8 bases, with 7 bases of the junction left unmatched. This CDR3 has 13 residues. Germline V gene data show CDR1 as ENHRY and CDR2 as SYGVKD. The CDR3 is CAISLQGAGGYTF. DNA for the CDR3: TGTGCCATCAGCCTACAGGGGGCTGGCGGCTACACCTTC.